Here is one TCR beta chain with its context. Per germline, CDR1 LNHDA and CDR2 SQIVND (reference sequence). CDR3 length: 14 residues. J gave up 6 bases and V 3 bases, and 6 bases lay outside the gene matches. These data come from a study of shared clonotypes between healthy human individuals. Across the study: The cohort comprised a couple of women and a few men. Their ages spanned 18 to 49 years.

The table came from immunoSEQ multiplex PCR; TCRdb's copy has only in-frame clones and leaves some out. The sample includes 600,000 to 700,000 clones, around three quarters seen only once; the top ten take around 1.8%. Everyone who donated was a Caucasian adult who lived in Nashville, Tennessee. The sequence was obtained from a woman aged 25 to 39 in good health. J is TRBJ2-5 and V is TRBV19; 8 nucleotides match TRBD1. Material: memory CD4+ T cells sorted from blood. Documented subset: CD45RA-negative fraction. The DNA for the CDR3 is TGTGCCAGTAGTATCCCAGGGGGCGCAAAGACCCAGTACTTC. It is translated as CASSIPGGAKTQYF.